The sequence of this T cell receptor beta chain was determined in a study of blood T cells in healthy people across ages. Primers used in a second PCR of roughly 7 to 11 cycles were a sample-barcoded 5' primer and a J-beta primer mix. MiXCR, applied by TCRdb to the 5' RACE reads, yields one record per CDR3 protein. This sample has some 800,000 distinct CDR3 sequences, with about 25% found just once. Germline-derived CDR1 and CDR2 are SQVTM and ANQGSEA. The CDR3 covers 14 residues. Unmatched junction bases numbered 6, after V lost 5 bases and J lost 3 bases. Separately, the same data were catalogued under a study of T cells of mothers and their children.

Sample: blood. The sequence was collected from a boy aged 5-17 years in good health. This chain links TRBV29-1 with TRBJ2-1; TRBD1 agrees at 8 bases. For the CDR3, the DNA is TGCAGCGTTCGACAGGGGACCTACTACAATGAGCAGTTCTTC. Translation: CSVRQGTYYNEQFF.